One and the same sample provided the 21 T cell receptor beta chains below, sequenced in a study of T cell responses to AZD1222 COVID-19 vaccine. Profiling relied on immunoSEQ multiplex PCR, and the TCRdb table lists in-frame clones only, not all of them. The sample holds 100,000 to 150,000 clones, 85% seen once. The specimen was peripheral blood, collected 28 days after the second AZD1222 dose. The receptor set was obtained from an adult who received the AZD1222 COVID-19 vaccine.

Only one count was recorded for this clone. This chain joins TRBV5-1 and TRBJ1-2; 7 nucleotides agree with TRBD1. Germline CDR1 reads SGHRS; CDR2 reads YFSETQ. With V trimmed by 5 bases and J by 4 bases, 8 bases remained unmatched. The CDR3 spans 14 residues. CDR3 sequence: CASRDPGQPYGYTF. In DNA form, the CDR3 reads TGCGCCAGCAGGGATCCGGGACAGCCCTATGGCTACACCTTC.

This clone was detected a few times. The chain couples TRBV19 to TRBJ1-5; 7 bases fit TRBD1. The CDR3 contains 14 residues. Germline V gives CDR1 LNHDA, CDR2 SQIVND (reference sequence). V gave up 3 bases and J gave up 4 bases; unmatched junction bases: 3. The CDR3 region is CASSMGTANQPQHF. CDR3 DNA sequence: TGTGCCAGTAGTATGGGGACAGCAAATCAGCCCCAGCATTTT.

The rearrangement joins TRBV4-2 to TRBJ1-4, with D perhaps TRBD1 (5 bases). CDR3 length: 16 residues. CDR1 LGHNA and CDR2 YNFKEQ come from the germline V gene. V lost 0 bases and J 8 bases, leaving 16 bases between the germline ends. In nucleotides, the CDR3 is TGTGCCAGCAGCCAAGAACGAGGGTCCGAGGGGGAAAAACTGTTTTTT. Translated, it gives CASSQERGSEGEKLFF.

The chain is built from TRBV7-9 and TRBJ1-3; D call uncertain. Germline CDR1 reads SEHNR; CDR2 reads FQNEAQ (reference sequence). The CDR3 loop spans 13 amino acids. V lost 1 base and J 4 bases, leaving 5 bases between the germline ends. The DNA for the CDR3 is TGTGCCAGCAGCTTAGGATTCGGAAACACCATATATTTT. This codes for CASSLGFGNTIYF.

V and J are TRBV7-3 and TRBJ1-2; 9 bases agree with TRBD1. After removal of 4 bases from V and 2 bases from J, the junction contained 2 bases not matched to a gene. Germline assignment: CDR1 SGHTA and CDR2 FQGTGA. The CDR3 has 14 residues. The DNA of the CDR3 is TGTGCCAGCAGCTACGACAGGGGGAACTATGGCTACACCTTC. This sequence encodes CASSYDRGNYGYTF.

This chain uses TRBV28 with TRBJ1-2; D not resolved. Germline lookup yields CDR1 MDHEN and CDR2 SYDVKM. V was cut by 1 base and J by 3 bases, with 21 bases left in between. This CDR3 has 18 residues. The DNA for the CDR3 is TGTGCCAGCAGTTTATTGGAGGCCTTCAGGTTTGGGCACTATGGCTACACCTTC. This encodes CASSLLEAFRFGHYGYTF.

The chain is built from TRBV29-1 and TRBJ1-2; D unclear. CDR1 is SQVTM, CDR2 ANQGSEA, per germline. The CDR3 extends over 10 amino acids. V dropped 6 bases and J dropped 5 bases, with 7 bases sitting between them. CDR3 nucleotides: TGCAGCGTAGCGGATTATGGCTACACCTTC. It codes for CSVADYGYTF.

The chain links TRBV6-5 to TRBJ1-6; 7 nucleotides agree with TRBD1. The CDR3 totals 14 residues. The V gene's germline CDR1 is MNHEY and CDR2 SVGAGI. J lost 8 bases, V lost 4 bases, and 5 bases had no gene match. Here the CDR3 reads CASSSGTDYSPLHF. CDR3 DNA: TGTGCCAGCAGTTCCGGGACAGACTATTCACCCCTCCACTTT.

V usage is TRBV30 and J usage is TRBJ1-5, with a weak D call TRBD1 (5 bases). This CDR3 region has 17 residues. Trimming removed 0 bases from V and 3 bases from J, with 18 bases in between. Germline V gene sequence: CDR1 GTSNPN, CDR2 SVGIG (reference sequence). CDR3 DNA: TGTGCCTGGAGTGTACAGGAGGGACTAAGAGACAATCAGCCCCAGCATTTT. This sequence encodes CAWSVQEGLRDNQPQHF.

The rearrangement uses TRBV5-1 and TRBJ2-7; 7 bases match TRBD1. The CDR3 contains 14 residues. The V gene end was trimmed by 5 bases and the J gene end by 1 base; junction bases not matched to a gene: 6. Germline values: CDR1 SGHRS, CDR2 YFSETQ. CDR3 nucleotide sequence: TGCGCCAGCAGATGGACAGGAGCATCCTACGAGCAGTACTTC. Translating it yields CASRWTGASYEQYF.

The V call is TRBV12-2, the J call TRBJ1-3. TRBV12-2 is recorded as a pseudogene. The CDR3 loop spans 15 amino acids. The CDR3 region is CASRLAPSSGNTIYF. CDR3 DNA: TGTGCAAGTCGCTTAGCGCCGAGCTCTGGAAACACCATATATTTT.

A few counts support this clone. The rearrangement links TRBV5-1 to TRBJ1-1; D is possibly TRBD1 (5 bases). Germline V CDR1 and CDR2: SGHRS, YFSETQ. CDR3 size: 12 residues. The V gene lost 2 bases and the J gene lost 11 bases, with 13 bases spanning the gap. CDR3 loop: CASSLGHNEAFF. As DNA, the CDR3 is TGCGCCAGCAGCTTAGGACACAACGAGGCTTTCTTT. Full variable domain (outside the CDR3, taken from reference TRBV5-1 and TRBJ1-1): KAGVTQTPRYLIKTRGQQVTLSCSPISGHRSVSWYQQTPGQGLQFLFEYFSETQRNKGNFPGRFSGRQFSNSRSEMNVSTLELGDSALYLCASSLGHNEAFFGQGTRLTVV.

The J gene is TRBJ1-2, the V gene TRBV2; 10 bases map to TRBD1. V was pared by 7 bases and J by 8 bases, with 7 bases of the junction left unmatched. CDR1 and CDR2 (germline): SNHLY, FYNNEI. This CDR3 spans 13 amino acids. In nucleotides, the CDR3 is TGTGCCAGCAAGGGACAGGGGAGTTCAGGCTACACCTTC. Residues: CASKGQGSSGYTF.

The chain is built from TRBV28 and TRBJ1-2, with a possible D match to TRBD1 (6 bases). Trimming removed 6 bases at V and 4 bases at J, with 18 bases between. The V gene's germline CDR1 is MDHEN and CDR2 SYDVKM. The CDR3 runs 15 residues. The CDR3 coding sequence is TGTGCCAGCAGACGAGCCGGGACAATGGGCTATGGCTACACCTTC. Translation: CASRRAGTMGYGYTF.

The V gene is TRBV15, the J gene TRBJ2-7; D is possibly TRBD1 (6 bases). CDR1 is LNHNV, CDR2 YYDKDF, per germline (reference sequence). Trimming shortened V by 3 bases and J by 4 bases, and 19 bases separated the two germline ends. The CDR3 extends over 16 amino acids. The CDR3, as DNA: TGTGCCACCAGCAGCCACAGGGCAAATGAGGGGTACGAGCAGTACTTC. Protein: CATSSHRANEGYEQYF.

Written as DNA, the CDR3 is TGTGCCAGCACCCAACAGGGATCTAGCTATGGCTACACCTTC. Translating it yields CASTQQGSSYGYTF. This rearrangement joins TRBV2 to TRBJ1-2; tentative D call: TRBD1 (6 bases). Germline loops: CDR1 SNHLY, CDR2 FYNNEI. The CDR3 contains 14 residues. Deletions cut 7 bases from V and 4 bases from J, with 16 bases between.

V is TRBV5-6 and J is TRBJ2-5; TRBD1 or TRBD2 may be the D gene (5 bases each). The V end lost 4 bases, the J end lost 5 bases, and 18 bases lay between the germline ends. CDR3 length: 15 residues. CDR1 is SGHDT, CDR2 YYEEEE, per germline. The DNA of the CDR3 is TGTGCCAGCAGCCCCTTTCGAGGGACGAGGGAGACCCAGTACTTC. It is translated as CASSPFRGTRETQYF.

The rearrangement uses TRBV3-1 (or the pseudogene TRBV3-2) and TRBJ2-2; no clear D. V was cut by 1 base and J by 5 bases, with 20 bases left in between. There are 18 residues in the CDR3. Germline V gene sequence: CDR1 LGHDT, CDR2 YNNKEL (reference sequence). CDR3 DNA sequence: TGTGCCAGCAGCCAAGGCTCGACCGTTCCACCTAGAACCGGGGAGCTGTTTTTT. It specifies CASSQGSTVPPRTGELFF.

This clone turned up a few times. Other DNA variants within this sample encode the same CDR3. The CDR3 sequence is CASSGRRGGTDTQYF. The CDR3 DNA sequence: TGTGCCAGCAGTGGTCGGCGGGGGGGGACAGATACGCAGTATTTT. The V gene is TRBV2, the J gene TRBJ2-3; 9 nucleotides match TRBD2. The V segment lost 4 bases and the J segment 3 bases; nucleotides outside the gene matches: 5. CDR3 length: 15 amino acids. Germline values: CDR1 SNHLY, CDR2 FYNNEI.

The chain recombines TRBV7-6 with TRBJ1-2; a weak D match, TRBD1 (5 bases). V lost 5 bases and J 1 base, leaving 14 bases between the germline ends. The CDR3 sequence is 15 residues long. CDR1 is SGHVS, CDR2 FNYEAQ, per germline. The CDR3 here is CASSGWRGLNYGYTF. The CDR3 DNA reads as TGTGCCAGCAGCGGATGGAGGGGTCTTAACTATGGCTACACCTTC.

The J gene is TRBJ2-5, the V gene TRBV5-1; 7 nucleotides match TRBD1. The CDR3 has 16 residues. Germline values: CDR1 SGHRS, CDR2 YFSETQ. J gave up 0 bases and V 0 bases, and 5 bases lay outside the gene matches. The CDR3 bases are TGCGCCAGCAGCTTGGTGACAGGGCGGTACCAAGAGACCCAGTACTTC. This encodes CASSLVTGRYQETQYF.